A selection of T cell receptor beta chains follows, all from one sample in a study of tumor-infiltrating lymphocytes in primary liver carcinoma. TCRdb re-analysed the multiplex PCR reads in MiXCR, keeping a single row per CDR3 protein. The sample has 40,000 to 60,000 distinct CDR3 sequences, about 80% seen once. Sequencing was done on a sample of liver tumor tissue from sampling region 3. Receptors were obtained from a man between 40 and 49 years old with primary liver carcinoma and hepatitis B virus infection. The CDR3 runs from the conserved cysteine through the conserved F or W. Fields, in order: clone size, J gene, D gene, V gene, CDR3 protein, CDR3 DNA. D genes are given only for firm matches. Only part of the rows carry a size: once, few, many, or a class if the clone is expanded.

>.|TRBJ1-2|.|TRBV28
CASRPIERKYYGYTF
TGTGCCAGCAGACCAATTGAAAGAAAATACTATGGCTACACCTTC
>.|TRBJ2-3|.|TRBV13
CASSLESADRQYF
TGTGCCAGCAGTTTAGAGAGTGCAGATAGGCAGTATTTT
>.|TRBJ2-1|TRBD2|TRBV6-1
CASTRTSGYNEQFF
TGTGCCAGCACCCGGACTAGCGGTTACAACGAGCAGTTCTTC
>.|TRBJ2-5|.|TRBV12-3/TRBV12-4
CVSSSGAPETQYF
TGTGTCAGCAGCTCGGGAGCCCCAGAGACCCAGTACTTC
>.|TRBJ2-2|TRBD2|TRBV11-2
CTSSLEALAGTGELFF
TGTACCAGCAGCTTAGAGGCACTAGCGGGAACCGGGGAACTGTTTTTT
>many|TRBJ2-7|TRBD1|TRBV7-9
CASSRSGQGVIYEQYF
TGTGCCAGCAGCCGTTCCGGACAGGGAGTAATCTACGAGCAGTACTTC
>medium-sized|TRBJ2-7|.|TRBV11-1
CASSLAQGKQYF
TGTGCCAGCAGCTTAGCGCAGGGAAAGCAGTACTTC
>once|TRBJ2-7|.|TRBV6-6
CGNRRESGYEQYF
TGTGGCAACAGACGAGAAAGTGGTTACGAGCAGTACTTC
>.|TRBJ2-6|.|TRBV11-2
CASSIGPGHSSGANVLTF
TGTGCCAGCAGCATAGGACCAGGGCACAGTTCTGGGGCCAACGTCCTGACTTTC
>many|TRBJ2-7|.|TRBV7-8
CASSLATGGYEQYF
TGTGCCAGCAGCTTAGCTACAGGAGGCTACGAGCAGTACTTC
>.|TRBJ1-6|TRBD1|TRBV6-6
CASSLPAGQADSPLQF
TGTGCCAGCAGCCTACCCGCGGGACAGGCCGATTCACCCCTCCAATTT
>.|TRBJ2-7|TRBD2|TRBV11-2
CANSQYSGGVYEQYF
TGTGCCAACAGCCAATATTCGGGAGGGGTCTACGAACAGTACTTC
>.|TRBJ2-5|.|TRBV5-6
CASSSTSQGIQYF
TGTGCCAGCAGCTCGACGTCACAAGGGATCCAGTACTTC
>few|TRBJ2-1|.|TRBV28
CASSLDPGQVYNEQFF
TGTGCCAGCAGTTTAGACCCGGGGCAGGTCTACAATGAGCAGTTCTTC
>.|TRBJ1-1|.|TRBV6-5
CASSYAGDGEGVAFF
TGTGCCAGCAGTTACGCGGGGGACGGAGAGGGAGTGGCTTTCTTT
>.|TRBJ1-2|.|TRBV6-5
CASSYSGHGINYGYTF
TGTGCCAGTAGTTACTCTGGGCATGGCATTAACTATGGCTACACCTTC
>.|TRBJ2-1|.|TRBV11-2
CGSGSAAGGNEQFF
TGTGGCAGCGGCTCCGCTGCAGGCGGTAACGAGCAGTTCTTC
>.|TRBJ1-6|.|TRBV11-2
CTNSLGVSGEGSPLHF
TGTACCAACAGCTTAGGGGTATCTGGAGAAGGTTCACCCCTCCACTTT
>.|TRBJ1-1|.|TRBV6-6
CAGSPRTVMNNEAFF
TGTGCCGGCAGCCCCCGGACAGTTATGAACAATGAAGCTTTCTTT
>.|TRBJ2-7|.|TRBV11-2
CTSTSLEAAHYEQYF
TGTACCAGCACCTCCTTGGAAGCGGCCCACTACGAACAGTACTTC
>.|TRBJ2-7|.|TRBV6-5
CDSSITRDFGSSKQYF
TGTGACAGCAGTATCACCCGGGACTTTGGTTCCTCCAAGCAGTACTTC
>.|TRBJ2-1|.|TRBV6-6
CANSYSPGEETQFF
TGTGCCAACAGTTACTCGCCAGGGGAAGAGACCCAGTTCTTC
>many|TRBJ2-3|.|TRBV12-3/TRBV12-4
CASSADGTDTQYF
TGTGCCAGCAGTGCGGACGGCACAGATACGCAGTATTTT
>.|TRBJ2-7|.|TRBV28
CVSSLHAGAYEQYF
TGTGTCAGCAGTCTACATGCTGGTGCCTACGAGCAGTACTTC
>few|TRBJ2-3|TRBD2|TRBV30
CAWSVRWGATSGRTDTQYF
TGTGCCTGGAGTGTACGGTGGGGGGCGACTAGCGGACGCACAGATACGCAGTATTTT
>few|TRBJ2-5|.|TRBV11-2
CASSCGGEETQYF
TGTGCCAGCAGCTGTGGAGGGGAGGAGACCCAGTACTTC
>.|TRBJ1-1|.|TRBV7-8
CASSQGGRGGTEAFF
TGTGCTAGCAGTCAAGGGGGGAGAGGGGGCACTGAAGCTTTCTTT
>.|TRBJ2-3|.|TRBV7-8
CANTGGNYSNQPQYF
TGTGCCAACACTGGGGGTAACTATAGCAATCAGCCCCAGTATTTT
>.|TRBJ2-1|.|TRBV12-3/TRBV12-4
CVSSLPATEPQFF
TGTGTCAGCAGTTTACCCGCGACCGAGCCGCAGTTCTTC
>.|TRBJ2-7|.|TRBV29-1
CSVNGNSYNEQYF
TGCAGCGTTAACGGTAACTCCTACAATGAGCAGTACTTC
>.|TRBJ2-5|.|TRBV11-1
CANSQSQETQYF
TGTGCCAACAGCCAGAGCCAAGAGACCCAGTACTTC